One and the same sample provided the 15 T cell receptor beta chains below, sequenced in a study of cytomegalovirus exposure and HLA in healthy donors. Vbeta (60) and Jbeta (13) primers were used in the PCR. The protocol was immunoSEQ multiplex PCR, while the TCRdb copy is restricted to in-frame clones and leaves out a portion. This table has roughly 180,000 clones, 75% to 85% appearing once. Sequencing was done on a sample of PBMCs. Receptors were obtained from a man younger than 40 in good health and CMV-seropositive.

The chain is built from TRBV7-9 and TRBJ1-1; the D gene is possibly TRBD1 (5 bases). With 4 bases removed from V and 4 bases from J, the gap between germline ends came to 16 bases. Looked up from germline, CDR1 is SEHNR and CDR2 is FQNEAQ (reference sequence). This CDR3 has 15 amino acids. The DNA of the CDR3 is TGTGCCAGCAGCTACTGGGGGGGGACGGGCACTGAAGCTTTCTTT. Translating it yields CASSYWGGTGTEAFF. Full variable domain (rest looked up from reference TRBV7-9 and TRBJ1-1): DTGVSQNPRHKITKRGQNVTFRCDPISEHNRLYWYRQTLGQGPEFLTYFQNEAQLEKSRLLSDRFSAERPKGSFSTLEIQRTEQGDSAMYLCASSYWGGTGTEAFFGQGTRLTVV.

This chain connects TRBV11-2 to TRBJ2-3, with D maybe TRBD2 (6 bases). Germline V gene sequence: CDR1 SGHAT, CDR2 FQNNGV. The CDR3 is 16 amino acids. V lost 1 base, J lost 6 bases, and 17 bases lay in between. The CDR3 DNA is TGTGCCAGCAGCTTAGGAATCGCGGGATTTACGGATACGCAGTATTTT. Encoded protein: CASSLGIAGFTDTQYF. Combining the CDR3 with reference TRBV11-2 and TRBJ2-3 gives the whole variable domain EAGVAQSPRYKIIEKRQSVAFWCNPISGHATLYWYQQILGQGPKLLIQFQNNGVVDDSQLPKDRFSAERLKGVDSTLKIQPAKLEDSAVYLCASSLGIAGFTDTQYFGPGTRLTVL.

The V call is TRBV18, the J call TRBJ2-7; possible D gene TRBD2, 6 bases. The V end lost 4 bases, the J end lost 0 bases, and 7 bases lay between the germline ends. Per the germline V gene, CDR1 is KGHSH and CDR2 is LQKENI. The CDR3 totals 13 residues. CDR3 loop: CASSQTSSYEQYF. The CDR3 DNA reads TGTGCCAGCTCACAGACTAGCTCCTACGAGCAGTACTTC.

A few counts support this clone. The J gene is TRBJ2-5, the V gene TRBV6-1; D possibly corresponds to TRBD2 (5 bases). The germline gives CDR1 MNHNS, CDR2 SASEGT. V dropped 7 bases and J dropped 5 bases, with 17 bases sitting between them. The CDR3 totals 14 residues. For the CDR3, the DNA is TGTGCCAGCACCGCCTCATCCCGAGGGGAGACCCAGTACTTC. It encodes CASTASSRGETQYF.

CDR3 protein: CASSQETGSGYTF. The CDR3 nucleotides read TGCGCCAGCAGCCAAGAAACCGGTAGTGGCTACACCTTC. The chain employs TRBV4-3 and TRBJ1-2; D unclear. The CDR3 is 13 amino acids. The germline gives CDR1 LGHNA, CDR2 YSLEER. Trimming removed 0 bases from V and 7 bases from J, with 9 bases in between.

This clone was observed a single time. V usage is TRBV28 and J usage is TRBJ1-1; 8 bases match TRBD1. Trimming removed 6 bases from V and 1 base from J; junction bases left unmatched: 4. Germline V gene lookup returns CDR1 MDHEN and CDR2 SYDVKM. The CDR3 is made up of 14 amino acids. CDR3 region: CASRGTGGNTEAFF. DNA of the CDR3: TGTGCCAGCAGGGGTACAGGGGGGAACACTGAAGCTTTCTTT.

With respect to this clone: The missing conserved phenylalanine or tryptophan at the end of this CDR3 makes a read error likely. The chain joins TRBV6-5 to TRBJ1-6; TRBD1 matches 10 bases. The CDR3 runs to 15 residues. Germline V gene lookup returns CDR1 MNHEY and CDR2 SVGAGI. The V segment lost 2 bases and the J segment 7 bases; nucleotides outside the gene matches: 2. The CDR3 here is CASSYGDRGNSPLHS. The CDR3 region has the DNA TGTGCCAGCAGTTACGGGGACAGGGGAAATTCACCCCTCCACTCT.

This rearrangement joins TRBV15 to TRBJ2-7; TRBD2 aligns across 7 bases. V lost 8 bases to trimming and J lost 2 bases; unmatched junction nucleotides: 15. The CDR3 covers 16 residues. Germline lookup yields CDR1 LNHNV and CDR2 YYDKDF (reference sequence). The CDR3 coding sequence is TGTGCCACCTTCCGAATCCGAGCTAGCGGAACCTACGAGCAGTACTTC. Translation gives CATFRIRASGTYEQYF.

Comment on this clone: Compared with germline, one end of the junction differs, possibly owing to a read error. V and J are TRBV7-9 and TRBJ1-5, with TRBD1 identical over 9 bases. The CDR3 consists of 14 residues. Looked up from germline, CDR1 is SEHNR and CDR2 is FQNEAQ (reference sequence). DNA for the CDR3: TGTTCCAGCAGCCGGACAGGGGCTAACCAGCCCCAGCATTTT. Its translation is CSSSRTGANQPQHF.

This clone was seen once. The rearrangement uses TRBV28 and TRBJ1-5; D gene unclear. Germline V gene data show CDR1 as MDHEN and CDR2 as SYDVKM. The CDR3 extends over 15 amino acids. V was clipped by 8 bases and J by 0 bases, with 14 bases between them. This CDR3 reads CASPEAFLSNQPQHF. CDR3 nucleotide sequence: TGTGCCAGCCCTGAGGCATTCCTTAGCAATCAGCCCCAGCATTTT.

The chain links TRBV6-5 to TRBJ1-1; D is unclear. Trimming shortened V by 2 bases and J by 9 bases, and 13 bases separated the two germline ends. The CDR3 totals 13 residues. Germline V gene lookup returns CDR1 MNHEY and CDR2 SVGAGI. The CDR3 DNA sequence: TGTGCCAGCAGTTACATGGCAGGCGCCCAAGCTTTCTTT. Translating gives CASSYMAGAQAFF.

This chain joins TRBV6-1 and TRBJ2-2; 10 bases are shared with TRBD2. The junction had 8 bases not matched to a gene; V was cut back by 6 bases and J by 7 bases. Germline CDR1 and CDR2: MNHNS and SASEGT. The CDR3 runs 15 residues. The CDR3 DNA follows: TGTGCCAGCAGCTTTAGCGGGGGGATTAGCGGGGAGCTGTTTTTT. It is translated as CASSFSGGISGELFF.

The chain uses TRBV7-9 and TRBJ1-3; 7 bases match TRBD1. Germline CDR1 and CDR2: SEHNR and FQNEAQ (reference sequence). The J segment lost 4 bases and the V segment lost 1 base, leaving 4 bases of the junction unmatched. The CDR3 consists of 15 residues. The DNA of the CDR3 is TGTGCCAGCAGCTTAGGACAGGGAGGAGGAAACACCATATATTTT. It translates to CASSLGQGGGNTIYF.

A note on this clone: Distinct nucleotide sequences in the sample also encode this CDR3. The rearrangement uses TRBV9 and TRBJ2-3; D remains ambiguous. Germline lookup yields CDR1 SGDLS and CDR2 YYNGEE. The CDR3 runs to 12 residues. Between the trimmed V and J ends, which lost 0 bases and 5 bases, there was a span of 4 bases. CDR3 DNA: TGTGCCAGCAGCGTAGCTTTAGATACGCAGTATTTT. Protein: CASSVALDTQYF.

To note about this clone: A read error may account for a junction end that differs from germline. In DNA form, the CDR3 reads TGTTCCAGCAGCGTTGACAGGGGCCTAAATGAAAAACTGTTTTTT. Its translation: CSSSVDRGLNEKLFF. The gene calls are TRBV7-9 and TRBJ1-4; 8 bases are shared with TRBD1. Germline V CDR1 and CDR2: SEHNR, FQNEAQ (reference sequence). CDR3 length: 15 residues.